There are a few counts of the clone carrying this T cell receptor (beta chain). The data are from a study of T-cell memory formation after mild COVID-19. Study context: Largely donor-specific sequence clusters came from two donors.

The germline gives CDR1 SGHTA, CDR2 FQGTGA. Trimming removed 0 bases from V and 5 bases from J, with 5 bases in between. The CDR3 covers 13 residues. MiXCR was run by TCRdb on the 5' RACE reads, yielding one entry per CDR3 protein. Among under 300,000 distinct CDR3 sequences listed, about 17% were seen once. The gene calls are TRBV7-3 and TRBJ1-5; D is uncertain. The material sequenced was PBMCs or a T cell subset sorted from them (not recorded which). The source is a man in his late teens or twenties who had mild COVID-19 (a few samples of this study predate the infection). Cell type and time point are not known. CDR3 nucleotide sequence: TGTGCCAGCAGCTTAACCCCTGATCAGCCCCAGCATTTT. Translating gives CASSLTPDQPQHF.